The next 2 T cell receptor beta chains were all read from a single sample in a study of blood T cell repertoires in COVID-19. Data came from immunoSEQ multiplex PCR; TCRdb stores just in-frame clones and leaves some out. Altogether roughly 450,000 clones are present, less than 95% being singletons, with the ten largest covering 0.6%. The source material was PBMCs or T cells enriched from blood (not recorded which). These receptors came from a man between 18 and 35 years old who had recovered from COVID-19.

This clone was recorded once. The gene calls are TRBV19 and TRBJ2-2; TRBD1 aligns across 8 bases. The trim removed 7 bases at V and 0 bases at J, leaving 4 bases unmatched. This CDR3 contains 15 residues. Germline lookup yields CDR1 LNHDA and CDR2 SQIVND (reference sequence). This CDR3 is CASTSGGANTGELFF. For the CDR3, the DNA is TGTGCCAGTACGTCAGGGGGCGCGAACACCGGGGAGCTGTTTTTT.

The chain has TRBV10-3 and TRBJ1-1, with D possibly TRBD1 on 5 matching bases. Germline-derived CDR1 and CDR2 are ENHRY and SYGVKD. This CDR3 is built from 14 residues. The V and J ends lost 0 bases and 7 bases respectively, with 12 bases between them. The CDR3 coding sequence is TGTGCCATCAGTGAGTCGCGGGGCCGGGGTGAAGCTTTCTTT. Translating gives CAISESRGRGEAFF.